One sample yielded the 15 T cell receptor beta chains listed below, sequenced in a study of cytomegalovirus exposure and HLA in healthy donors. TCRdb's table, derived via immunoSEQ multiplex PCR, lists solely in-frame clones and lacks some. This repertoire shows 240,000 or so clones, around 87% found once; its top ten account for over 0.95%. The source material was PBMCs. All receptors come from a woman aged 30 to 39 in good health and CMV-seropositive.

V usage is TRBV9 and J usage is TRBJ2-5; TRBD1 is a possible D gene (6 bases). V gave up 4 bases and J gave up 1 base, with 11 bases separating them. Per the germline V gene, CDR1 is SGDLS and CDR2 is YYNGEE. The CDR3 is made up of 14 amino acids. The CDR3 bases are TGTGCCAGCAGCCCTCGACAGGTCCAAGAGACCCAGTACTTC. Translating it yields CASSPRQVQETQYF. Looking up the rest from reference TRBV9 and TRBJ2-5 gives the full variable domain: DSGVTQTPKHLITATGQRVTLRCSPRSGDLSVYWYQQSLDQGLQFLIQYYNGEERAKGNILERFSAQQFPDLHSELNLSSLELGDSALYFCASSPRQVQETQYFGPGTRLLVL.

The V gene is TRBV5-1, the J gene TRBJ2-1; tentative D call: TRBD2 (6 bases). CDR1 is SGHRS, CDR2 YFSETQ, per germline. The CDR3 consists of 16 residues. V was cut by 4 bases and J by 0 bases, with 14 bases left in between. CDR3 bases: TGCGCCAGCAGCGTGGAGGGCGGGCCCTCCTACAATGAGCAGTTCTTC. The encoded protein is CASSVEGGPSYNEQFF. The full variable domain, its missing parts supplied by reference TRBV5-1 and TRBJ2-1, is KAGVTQTPRYLIKTRGQQVTLSCSPISGHRSVSWYQQTPGQGLQFLFEYFSETQRNKGNFPGRFSGRQFSNSRSEMNVSTLELGDSALYLCASSVEGGPSYNEQFFGPGTRLTVL.

V is TRBV10-3 and J is TRBJ2-7, with 8 nucleotides matching TRBD1. The germline V gene encodes CDR1 ENHRY and CDR2 SYGVKD. This CDR3 has 15 amino acids. In nucleotides, the CDR3 is TGTGCTACCACGGGACAGGCTGCTCGGATCTACGAGCAGTACTTC. Its translation: CATTGQAARIYEQYF.

CDR3 nucleotides: TGTGCCAGTAGCCCTGAAGGGACAGGGGGGAACACTGAAGCTTTCTTT. This gives the protein CASSPEGTGGNTEAFF. J is TRBJ1-1 and V is TRBV19, with 11 bases lining up with TRBD1. V was pared by 6 bases and J by 1 base, with 7 bases of the junction left unmatched. Germline assignment: CDR1 LNHDA and CDR2 SQIVND (reference sequence). CDR3 length: 16 amino acids. Combining the CDR3 with reference TRBV19 and TRBJ1-1 gives the whole variable domain DGGITQSPKYLFRKEGQNVTLSCEQNLNHDAMYWYRQDPGQGLRLIYYSQIVNDFQKGDIAEGYSVSREKKESFPLTVTSAQKNPTAFYLCASSPEGTGGNTEAFFGQGTRLTVV.

This clone was observed a few times. This chain uses TRBV2 with TRBJ2-7; a possible D gene is TRBD2 (5 bases). The CDR3 is 12 amino acids. Deletions cut 2 bases from V and 7 bases from J, with 9 bases between. Germline loops: CDR1 SNHLY, CDR2 FYNNEI. CDR3 sequence (DNA): TGTGCCAGCAGTGAATCGCCGGGGGAGCAGTACTTC. Amino acids: CASSESPGEQYF.

DNA for the CDR3: TGTGCCAGCAGTCAGAAACAGGGAGAGCGGGAAAAACTGTTTTTT. It codes for CASSQKQGEREKLFF. The V and J genes are TRBV6-6 and TRBJ1-4; tentatively, D is TRBD1 (6 bases). The V end lost 5 bases, the J end lost 8 bases, and 18 bases lay between the germline ends. The CDR3 is 15 amino acids. The germline gives CDR1 MNHNY, CDR2 SVGAGI (reference sequence).

The chain combines TRBV9 with TRBJ2-7; D gene ambiguous. CDR1 is SGDLS and CDR2 is YYNGEE in the germline V gene. Trimming took 4 bases from V and 3 from J, leaving 14 bases between them. The CDR3 contains 14 residues. DNA for the CDR3: TGTGCCAGCAGCTTTCGAGAGCCCGGCTACGAGCAGTACTTC. As protein: CASSFREPGYEQYF.

The V gene is TRBV5-1, the J gene TRBJ1-5; D gene unclear. The V end was cut by 0 bases, the J end by 2 bases, with 12 bases between. The CDR3 is 16 amino acids. CDR1 and CDR2 from the germline V gene are SGHRS and YFSETQ. The CDR3 reads CASSLEPRSGNQPQHF. In nucleotides, the CDR3 is TGCGCCAGCAGCTTGGAACCACGGTCGGGCAATCAGCCCCAGCATTTT.

J is TRBJ2-7 and V is TRBV27, with D possibly TRBD2 on 5 matching bases. V dropped 0 bases and J dropped 2 bases, with 14 bases sitting between them. The germline gives CDR1 MNHEY, CDR2 SMNVEV (reference sequence). This CDR3 region has 16 residues. In nucleotides, the CDR3 is TGTGCCAGCAGTTTATCTTCCAGCGGCCTCACCTACGAGCAGTACTTC. This sequence encodes CASSLSSSGLTYEQYF.

The gene calls are TRBV19 and TRBJ2-2; 12 bases map to TRBD2. The CDR3 is made up of 17 amino acids. V gave up 4 bases and J gave up 4 bases; unmatched junction bases: 7. The germline CDR1 and CDR2 sequences are LNHDA and SQIVND (reference sequence). DNA for the CDR3: TGTGCCAGTAGTAGTCTAGCGGGAGGGCTGACCACCGGGGAGCTGTTTTTT. Its translation: CASSSLAGGLTTGELFF.

The chain recombines TRBV7-8 with TRBJ1-3, with a possible D match to TRBD1 (6 bases). Germline V CDR1 and CDR2: SGHVS, FQNEAQ. The CDR3 spans 17 residues. V lost 4 bases and J lost 3, with 19 bases in between. For the CDR3, the DNA is TGTGCCAGCAGCTCCTCCCGTCAGGGGCATTTTGGAAACACCATATATTTT. It is translated as CASSSSRQGHFGNTIYF.

The chain is built from TRBV30 and TRBJ2-7, with 7 bases fitting TRBD2. V was pared by 2 bases and J by 2 bases, with 6 bases of the junction left unmatched. In germline, CDR1 is GTSNPN, CDR2 SVGIG (reference sequence). This CDR3 contains 14 residues. CDR3 region: CAWSTGLPPYEQYF. Written as DNA, the CDR3 is TGTGCCTGGAGTACGGGACTACCTCCCTACGAGCAGTACTTC.

This clone is a singleton in its sample. The V call is TRBV12-5, the J call TRBJ2-1; D is possibly TRBD1 (6 bases). V was clipped by 4 bases and J by 2 bases, with 9 bases between them. Germline V CDR1 and CDR2: LGHNT, FRNRAP. This CDR3 has 14 amino acids. The CDR3: CASGSGTTYNEQFF. As DNA, the CDR3 is TGTGCTAGTGGTTCCGGGACAACCTACAATGAGCAGTTCTTC.

The rearrangement uses TRBV9 and TRBJ1-1; no definite D call. The CDR3 runs 12 residues. V was trimmed by 6 bases and J by 0 bases, leaving 6 bases between them. CDR1 is SGDLS and CDR2 is YYNGEE in the germline V gene. This CDR3 is CASTGLNTEAFF. DNA of the CDR3: TGTGCCAGCACGGGGTTGAACACTGAAGCTTTCTTT.

This clone was recorded many times. The J gene is TRBJ2-1, the V gene TRBV7-9; 9 bases fit TRBD2. The CDR3 length is 16 residues. CDR1 SEHNR and CDR2 FQNEAQ come from the germline V gene (reference sequence). The trim removed 5 bases at V and 4 bases at J, leaving 9 bases unmatched. This CDR3 reads CASSPHLAGVYNEQFF. The CDR3 bases are TGTGCCAGCAGCCCCCATTTAGCGGGAGTTTACAATGAGCAGTTCTTC.